Sequencing of this T cell receptor beta chain was carried out in a study of T cell changes during pregnancy in multiple sclerosis. The CDR3 totals 18 residues. Germline V gene sequence: CDR1 ENHRY, CDR2 SYGVKD. V shed 2 bases, J shed 1 base, and the junction held 10 bases outside the gene matches. Repertoires were generated with immunoSEQ multiplex PCR, while TCRdb's copy carries only in-frame clones and drops some. The table shows some 64,000 clones, with 85% to 90% occurring only once. This rearrangement joins TRBV10-3 to TRBJ1-4; TRBD1 matches at 7 bases. Sequencing used peripheral blood, obtained in the first trimester of pregnancy. The source of this sequence is a female donor in good health, enrolled as a control in a pregnancy study. CDR3 in amino acids: CAISEGTDAIRTNEKLFF. CDR3 sequence (DNA): TGTGCCATCAGTGAGGGGACAGACGCCATTCGAACTAATGAAAAACTGTTTTTT.